This TCR beta chain was identified in a study of control samples from healthy donors and cancer patients. Assay used: immunoSEQ multiplex PCR; TCRdb lists only in-frame clones, some missing. The repertoire holds roughly 95,000 clones, with roughly 89% as singletons. Sequences were obtained from blood. This clonotype was obtained from a human donor in good health. The donor label of this sample is uncertain.

CDR3 DNA sequence: TGTGCCAGCAGCGGAGGGACAGGGGGGAATATCCTGAATGAAAAACTGTTTTTT. Encoded protein: CASSGGTGGNILNEKLFF. This rearrangement joins TRBV5-4 to TRBJ1-4; 11 positions agree with TRBD1. V lost 4 bases, J lost 5 bases, and 13 bases stayed unmatched. Germline V gene sequence: CDR1 SGHNT, CDR2 YYREEE (reference sequence). This CDR3 region has 18 residues.